The rows below give T cell receptor beta chains drawn from one sample of a study of CD8 T cells in ankylosing spondylitis. TCRdb called the 5' RACE reads again in MiXCR, with one record for every CDR3 protein. This table holds about 250,000 distinct CDR3 sequences, approximately 20% found once. The source material was blood, either unsorted or a sorted T cell fraction (not recorded which). All receptors derive from a male donor with ankylosing spondylitis or in good health (not recorded which). CDR3s include the opening cysteine and the closing phenylalanine or tryptophan. A D gene is named only where the DNA matches it firmly. Clone size appears in some rows only: once, few, many, or a class for an expanded clone.

clone size: .
D gene: .
J gene: TRBJ2-1
V gene: TRBV20-1
CDR3 DNA: TGCAGTGCTAGGGGGGGAGGGGGTTTAGGCAATGAGCAGTTCTTC
CDR3 protein: CSARGGGGLGNEQFF

clone size: .
D gene: .
J gene: TRBJ2-3
V gene: TRBV29-1
CDR3 DNA: TGCAGCGCCCCACGCAGTCCTAGCACAGATACGCAGTATTTT
CDR3 protein: CSAPRSPSTDTQYF

clone size: once
D gene: .
J gene: TRBJ2-7
V gene: TRBV19
CDR3 DNA: TGTGCCAGTAGTATAGAGCAGGGGCCCTACGAGCAGTACTTC
CDR3 protein: CASSIEQGPYEQYF

clone size: .
D gene: .
J gene: TRBJ2-1
V gene: TRBV25-1
CDR3 DNA: TGTGCCAGCAGTGAATATGGACACCCGACCTTC
CDR3 protein: CASSEYGHPTF

clone size: .
D gene: .
J gene: TRBJ2-1
V gene: TRBV29-1
CDR3 DNA: TGCAGCGTTGACATGACGGACATAGGGTCCTACAATGAGCAGTTCTTC
CDR3 protein: CSVDMTDIGSYNEQFF

clone size: .
D gene: TRBD2
J gene: TRBJ2-1
V gene: TRBV4-1
CDR3 DNA: TGCGCCAGCAGCCAAGATCACGGGGGGTCCTACAATGAGCAGTTCTTC
CDR3 protein: CASSQDHGGSYNEQFF

clone size: few
D gene: TRBD2
J gene: TRBJ2-1
V gene: TRBV29-1
CDR3 DNA: TGCAGCGGGGATGGAACTAGCGGGAGTTCGGATAAATACAATGAGCAGTTCTTC
CDR3 protein: CSGDGTSGSSDKYNEQFF

clone size: .
D gene: TRBD2
J gene: TRBJ2-1
V gene: TRBV4-2
CDR3 DNA: TGTGCCAGCAGCCAATTCCTAGCGGGATTACCTGGTCGGGGCAATGAGCAGTTCTTC
CDR3 protein: CASSQFLAGLPGRGNEQFF

clone size: .
D gene: .
J gene: TRBJ2-3
V gene: TRBV9
CDR3 DNA: TGTGCCAGCAGCGCTCAACACCCCAGATACACAGATACGCAGTATTTT
CDR3 protein: CASSAQHPRYTDTQYF

clone size: .
D gene: .
J gene: TRBJ2-6
V gene: TRBV9
CDR3 DNA: TGTGCCAGCAGCGTAGACGGGGCTGGGGCCAACGTCCTGACTTTC
CDR3 protein: CASSVDGAGANVLTF

clone size: few
D gene: TRBD2
J gene: TRBJ2-3
V gene: TRBV29-1
CDR3 DNA: TGCAGCGTCATGGGACTAGGCTCTGGCACAGATACGCAGTATTTT
CDR3 protein: CSVMGLGSGTDTQYF

clone size: many
D gene: .
J gene: TRBJ2-7
V gene: TRBV27
CDR3 DNA: TGTGCCAGCAGCCAAGTTTATCATCCTACCTACGAGCAGTACTTC
CDR3 protein: CASSQVYHPTYEQYF

clone size: few
D gene: TRBD2
J gene: TRBJ2-1
V gene: TRBV11-2
CDR3 DNA: TGTGCCAGCAGCTTATTCTTGACTAGCGGGAGCGGTGAGCAGTTCTTC
CDR3 protein: CASSLFLTSGSGEQFF

clone size: .
D gene: TRBD1
J gene: TRBJ1-3
V gene: TRBV7-9
CDR3 DNA: TGTGCCAGCAGCCAGACAGGGTTACTTGGAAACACCATATATTTT
CDR3 protein: CASSQTGLLGNTIYF

clone size: few
D gene: TRBD2
J gene: TRBJ2-2
V gene: TRBV5-1
CDR3 DNA: TGCGCCAGCAGCCCGGGACTAGCGGGAGTCACCGCCGGGGAGCTGTTTTTT
CDR3 protein: CASSPGLAGVTAGELFF

clone size: .
D gene: TRBD2
J gene: TRBJ2-3
V gene: TRBV14
CDR3 DNA: TGTGCCAGCAGCTCCCGGGACTACCTAACCACAGATACGCAGTATTTT
CDR3 protein: CASSSRDYLTTDTQYF

clone size: .
D gene: .
J gene: TRBJ1-1
V gene: TRBV12-3/TRBV12-4
CDR3 DNA: TGTGCCAGCAGTTTTGGGGACCCGAGGGCTTTCTTT
CDR3 protein: CASSFGDPRAFF

clone size: .
D gene: TRBD2
J gene: TRBJ2-1
V gene: TRBV5-6
CDR3 DNA: TGTGCCAGCAGCTCCGGACTAGCGGGATGGACCAATGAGCAGTTCTTC
CDR3 protein: CASSSGLAGWTNEQFF

clone size: .
D gene: TRBD1
J gene: TRBJ2-7
V gene: TRBV5-1
CDR3 DNA: TGCGCCAGCAGCTGGATGGGACAGGACTACGAGCAGTACTTC
CDR3 protein: CASSWMGQDYEQYF

clone size: .
D gene: .
J gene: TRBJ2-5
V gene: TRBV28
CDR3 DNA: TGTGCCAGCAGTAGAGTTGGGCGGGATGAGTACCAAGAGACCCAGTACTTC
CDR3 protein: CASSRVGRDEYQETQYF

clone size: few
D gene: .
J gene: TRBJ2-2
V gene: TRBV6-5
CDR3 DNA: TGTGCCAGCAGTTTCGCCAGGGCCACGAACACCGGGGAGCTGTTTTTT
CDR3 protein: CASSFARATNTGELFF

clone size: .
D gene: .
J gene: TRBJ2-1
V gene: TRBV5-1
CDR3 DNA: TGCGCCAGCAGACTAGTGGCTTTTAACAATGAGCAGTTCTTC
CDR3 protein: CASRLVAFNNEQFF

clone size: once
D gene: .
J gene: TRBJ2-7
V gene: TRBV6-2/TRBV6-3
CDR3 DNA: TGTGCCAGCAGTTACTCGAAAGTCTACGAGCAGTACTTC
CDR3 protein: CASSYSKVYEQYF

clone size: .
D gene: TRBD2
J gene: TRBJ2-1
V gene: TRBV9
CDR3 DNA: TGTGCCAGCACCACCAGCGGGAGCCCTGCCAATGAGCAGTTCTTC
CDR3 protein: CASTTSGSPANEQFF

clone size: few
D gene: .
J gene: TRBJ2-7
V gene: TRBV4-1
CDR3 DNA: TGCGCCAGCAGCCAAGACCCCAGGACGGCCTCCTACGAGCAGTACTTC
CDR3 protein: CASSQDPRTASYEQYF

clone size: .
D gene: .
J gene: TRBJ1-5
V gene: TRBV21-1
CDR3 DNA: TGTGCCAGCAGTTCCTTAATCCCACTGGGTCAGCCCCAGCATTTT
CDR3 protein: CASSSLIPLGQPQHF

clone size: few
D gene: TRBD2
J gene: TRBJ2-1
V gene: TRBV7-2
CDR3 DNA: TGTGCCAGCAGAGGTCTAGCGGGAGTTGAGCAGTTCTTC
CDR3 protein: CASRGLAGVEQFF

clone size: few
D gene: TRBD2
J gene: TRBJ2-1
V gene: TRBV12-3/TRBV12-4
CDR3 DNA: TGTGCCAGCAGTTTTCTAGCGGGAGAGGAGTCCTACAATGAGCAGTTCTTC
CDR3 protein: CASSFLAGEESYNEQFF

clone size: .
D gene: .
J gene: TRBJ1-1
V gene: TRBV29-1
CDR3 DNA: TGCAGCGTTGGGACGCCAACTGAAGCTTTCTTT
CDR3 protein: CSVGTPTEAFF

clone size: .
D gene: TRBD2
J gene: TRBJ2-7
V gene: TRBV7-6
CDR3 DNA: TGTGCCAGCAGCTTGGGGACTAGAAACGAGCAGTACTTC
CDR3 protein: CASSLGTRNEQYF

clone size: .
D gene: .
J gene: TRBJ2-1
V gene: TRBV4-2
CDR3 DNA: TGTGCCAGCAGCCAATCTCAGGACAATGAGCAGTTCTTC
CDR3 protein: CASSQSQDNEQFF

clone size: few
D gene: TRBD1
J gene: TRBJ2-2
V gene: TRBV4-3
CDR3 DNA: TGCGCCAGCAGCCAAGAAATAGGGGGCGGTTGGACCGGGGAGCTGTTTTTT
CDR3 protein: CASSQEIGGGWTGELFF

clone size: few
D gene: .
J gene: TRBJ2-7
V gene: TRBV4-3
CDR3 DNA: TGCGCCAGCAGCCAAGCACCAATGTACGAGCAGTACTTC
CDR3 protein: CASSQAPMYEQYF

clone size: .
D gene: .
J gene: TRBJ1-2
V gene: TRBV12-3/TRBV12-4
CDR3 DNA: TGTGCCAGCAGTTTAAATTATAGGGACAAGAACTATGGCTACACCTTC
CDR3 protein: CASSLNYRDKNYGYTF

clone size: .
D gene: .
J gene: TRBJ1-3
V gene: TRBV6-5
CDR3 DNA: TGTGCCAGCAGTTACGGGGGGCAAGGAAACACCATATATTTT
CDR3 protein: CASSYGGQGNTIYF

clone size: few
D gene: .
J gene: TRBJ2-7
V gene: TRBV29-1
CDR3 DNA: TGCAGCGTTGAAGAACCGGGACCTACCTCCTACGAGCAGTACTTC
CDR3 protein: CSVEEPGPTSYEQYF

clone size: few
D gene: TRBD2
J gene: TRBJ2-1
V gene: TRBV29-1
CDR3 DNA: TGCAGCGTTGAAGATCCGTCTAGCGGGGGAGCCTACAATGAGCAGTTCTTC
CDR3 protein: CSVEDPSSGGAYNEQFF

clone size: .
D gene: .
J gene: TRBJ2-3
V gene: TRBV28
CDR3 DNA: TGTGCCAGCAGCGGTGGCAGGTCTTTTTTCGGCACAGATACGCAGTATTTT
CDR3 protein: CASSGGRSFFGTDTQYF

clone size: .
D gene: TRBD2
J gene: TRBJ2-1
V gene: TRBV16
CDR3 DNA: TGTGCCAGCAGCCAATTAGGTCTAGCGGGAGCCTACAATGAGCAGTTCTTC
CDR3 protein: CASSQLGLAGAYNEQFF

clone size: few
D gene: .
J gene: TRBJ1-3
V gene: TRBV12-3/TRBV12-4
CDR3 DNA: TGTGCCAGCAGTCCCGACTATAGCTCTGGAAACACCATATATTTT
CDR3 protein: CASSPDYSSGNTIYF

clone size: few
D gene: TRBD1
J gene: TRBJ2-1
V gene: TRBV6-1
CDR3 DNA: TGTGCCAGCAGAACAGGGGGCTTAGCGGTTAGCTCCTACAATGAGCAGTTCTTC
CDR3 protein: CASRTGGLAVSSYNEQFF

clone size: many
D gene: TRBD1
J gene: TRBJ2-3
V gene: TRBV29-1
CDR3 DNA: TGCAGCGTTGAGCCCTGGGATGACAGGGGTATAGATACGCAGTATTTT
CDR3 protein: CSVEPWDDRGIDTQYF

clone size: few
D gene: .
J gene: TRBJ2-1
V gene: TRBV29-1
CDR3 DNA: TGCAGCGTTGAACAGGGGTTGAGCAATGAGCAGTTCTTC
CDR3 protein: CSVEQGLSNEQFF

clone size: few
D gene: TRBD1
J gene: TRBJ2-7
V gene: TRBV29-1
CDR3 DNA: TGCAGCGCCGCGGTAGGGGACAGGGGCTCCTACGAGCAGTACTTC
CDR3 protein: CSAAVGDRGSYEQYF

clone size: .
D gene: .
J gene: TRBJ2-1
V gene: TRBV6-5
CDR3 DNA: TGTGCCAGCAGTTACTCCAGGGGAGGCAATGAGCAGTTCTTC
CDR3 protein: CASSYSRGGNEQFF

clone size: few
D gene: TRBD2
J gene: TRBJ2-1
V gene: TRBV5-1
CDR3 DNA: TGCGCCAGCAGCTTGACTAGCGGGAGATCCTACAATGAGCAGTTCTTC
CDR3 protein: CASSLTSGRSYNEQFF

clone size: few
D gene: TRBD1
J gene: TRBJ2-7
V gene: TRBV29-1
CDR3 DNA: TGCAGCGTATGCCCGAACGGACAGGTAGCCTACGAGCAGTACTTC
CDR3 protein: CSVCPNGQVAYEQYF

clone size: .
D gene: .
J gene: TRBJ2-3
V gene: TRBV29-1
CDR3 DNA: TGCAGCGTGGGGCTACGCGGCCTTGACACAGATACGCAGTATTTT
CDR3 protein: CSVGLRGLDTDTQYF

clone size: .
D gene: .
J gene: TRBJ2-1
V gene: TRBV20-1
CDR3 DNA: TGCAGTGCTAGAGATTGGCCTAGCGCCTACAATGAGCAGTTCTTC
CDR3 protein: CSARDWPSAYNEQFF

clone size: many
D gene: .
J gene: TRBJ2-2
V gene: TRBV20-1
CDR3 DNA: TGCAGTGCAGTCCCGAACACCGGGGAGCTGTTTTTT
CDR3 protein: CSAVPNTGELFF

clone size: .
D gene: TRBD2
J gene: TRBJ2-1
V gene: TRBV4-3
CDR3 DNA: TGCGCCAGCAGCAAGGGACTAGCGGGACGCTACAATGAGCAGTTCTTC
CDR3 protein: CASSKGLAGRYNEQFF

clone size: few
D gene: .
J gene: TRBJ1-2
V gene: TRBV6-1
CDR3 DNA: TGTGCCAGCAGTGATGGGGCTCGGACACCCTACTATGGCTACACCTTC
CDR3 protein: CASSDGARTPYYGYTF

clone size: .
D gene: TRBD2
J gene: TRBJ2-7
V gene: TRBV30
CDR3 DNA: TGTGCCTGGAGTCTAGCGGGCTCCTACGAGCAGTACTTC
CDR3 protein: CAWSLAGSYEQYF

clone size: few
D gene: .
J gene: TRBJ2-5
V gene: TRBV12-3/TRBV12-4
CDR3 DNA: TGTGCCAGCAGTCTCACAGGGTGGCAAGAGACCCAGTACTTC
CDR3 protein: CASSLTGWQETQYF

clone size: .
D gene: .
J gene: TRBJ2-2
V gene: TRBV4-2
CDR3 DNA: TGTGCCAGCAGCCAAGTCCCGGGCAACTTTTATGGCGGGGAGCTGTTTTTT
CDR3 protein: CASSQVPGNFYGGELFF

clone size: few
D gene: .
J gene: TRBJ2-7
V gene: TRBV9
CDR3 DNA: TGTGCCAGCAGCGTAGGGTACGATAGCTCCTACGAGCAGTACTTC
CDR3 protein: CASSVGYDSSYEQYF